This T cell receptor beta chain was identified in a study of human T cells and chemical hapten exposure. CDR1 LGHNA and CDR2 YSLEER come from the germline V gene. This CDR3 comprises 14 residues. V lost 0 bases and J 7 bases, leaving 12 bases between the germline ends. TCRdb reprocessed the RACE reads with MiXCR, giving one entry per CDR3 protein. Of 60,000 to 90,000 distinct CDR3 sequences listed, over 6.5% are singletons. Time point in this sample: healthy volunteer bleed at 6 weeks. Unfractionated whole blood was the source from which total RNA was extracted. This clonotype was observed at least ten times.

The chain employs TRBV4-3 and TRBJ1-2, with unresolved D. Sequenced: whole blood. The TCR originated in a female donor in good health. Some clones in this sample may be carry-over from other donors' samples. The chain's CDR3 is CASSQDRGAAGYTF. The CDR3, as DNA: TGCGCCAGCAGCCAAGACCGGGGAGCGGCTGGCTACACCTTC.